Sequencing of this T cell receptor beta chain was carried out in a study of PD-1 blockade in classical Hodgkin lymphoma (dated by TCRdb to the early 2020s). Study-wide context: Nivolumab dosing was 3 mg/kg intravenously every 2 weeks, continuing until either disease progression or unacceptable toxicity. The study used TCR beta sequencing and CyTOF to define a peripheral blood immune signature of response to PD-1 blockade in classical Hodgkin lymphoma. What the work shows at the level of the full study, not this receptor alone: Trial patients with a complete response had baseline diversity similar to that of newly diagnosed patients, while partial responders and progressors had significantly lower diversity. Lower diversity was seen in patients whose nivolumab began less than 1 year after ASCT, and these patients were left out of later analyses so that immune reconstitution would not confound the results. By C4D1, a significant rise was seen in CD4+ TCR diversity but not in CD8+ TCR diversity (p=0.0027 vs p=0.16), and the rise was most apparent among complete responders (p=0.02). Baseline TCR diversity was reported to be lower in newly diagnosed patients than in healthy donors, and even lower in relapsed/refractory patients. The study covered only a single clinical trial cohort, and the causes of the repertoire differences, possibly disease activity or prior therapy, were still not defined.

Notes on this clone: This receptor's antigen is unknown. Base-call qualities are not available, and no considerably larger clone is one nucleotide away.

From a lookup of the germline V gene, CDR1 and CDR2 are WSHSY and SAAADI. V sheds 0 bases and J sheds 7 bases, leaving 10 bases between their ends. Counted from cysteine to phenylalanine, this CDR3 has 14 amino acids. CDR3 DNA is the only sequence kept; it has 42 bases, read in frame from the first base. The time point label on this specimen signifies: cycle 4 day 1 (C4D1), after less than seven weeks of nivolumab. Every trial patient had relapsed following autologous stem cell transplantation, and prior brentuximab vedotin exposure was what differed among cohorts A, B and C. Magnetic negative selection with a Miltenyi CD8+ T cell isolation kit was used to purify CD8+ T cells from thawed PBMCs. The trial cohort comprised approximately 55 patients with relapsed/refractory classical Hodgkin lymphoma whose best overall responses were complete response, partial response or progressive disease. Trial patients were treated with single-agent nivolumab in the multi-cohort phase II CheckMate 205 trial. An independent review committee assessed best overall response by applying the 2007 International Working Group response criteria. PBMCs from the trial were collected at three points: immediately before nivolumab initiation (C1D1), and during therapy at cycle 2 day 1 and cycle 4 day 1. Peripheral blood was collected in 8 mL Vacutainer Cell Preparation Tubes, from which PBMCs were isolated by centrifugation and then cryopreserved. Purified CD4+ and CD8+ fractions were prepared only for cases where an additional PBMC sample was available. Magnetically labelled cells were removed on LS columns in a quadroMACS separator, and the flow-through was collected as the purified fraction.

Genomic DNA was isolated using the Qiagen DNeasy kit from unsorted PBMCs as well as from negatively selected CD4+ and CD8+ fractions. Amplification of TCR beta CDR3 regions was done by immunoSEQ multiplex PCR with primers that anneal to V and J segments. A synthetic immune receptor repertoire was used to minimize amplification bias, and remaining bias was computationally removed after sequencing. From the authors' description of their analysis: Custom Python scripts were used to quantify repertoire diversity as the Shannon entropy index. Unsorted, CD4+ and CD8+ repertoires were analyzed separately, except for combined analyses in which CD4+ and CD8+ sequences were merged in silico. A clone counted as expanded when the clone's frequency after treatment rose at least 2-fold relative to C1D1, and clones undetected at baseline were given a pseudocount of 0.5. Singleton clones were defined as clones with 0 or 1 copy at C1D1, and non-singleton clones were defined as clones with 2 or more copies. Clones expanded in unsorted samples were assigned a CD4+, CD8+ or unknown annotation through matching of protein sequences in sorted samples from the same patient. Diversity changes from C1D1 to C4D1 were tested in paired samples using Wilcoxon tests. TCRdb obtained this table from immuneACCESS and retained in-frame rearrangements with V and J assigned. These tables miss some clones; where compared with another copy, unresolved V genes account for less than half of the shortfall, and the remainder is unexplained. V and J calls and clone size are as listed in that table; D and trimming were resolved from the DNA. The sample table records approximately 4,900 clones; 60% to 75% of these occur just once. The leading ten clones occupy roughly 26% of the sample.

The sequence was collected from a human donor with classical Hodgkin lymphoma. The source material was CD8+ T cells from blood, sampled before the fourth cycle of nivolumab. The chain is assembled from TRBV10-2 and TRBJ2-1; the D gene identity is not certain. The CDR3 region: CASSESGGYNEQFF. The base sequence is TGCGCCAGCAGTGAGTCGGGCGGATATAATGAGCAGTTCTTC.